This entry is about one TCR beta chain. The antigen is undetermined. The time point here: newly diagnosed GD, antithyroid drugs for less than 3 months. Scientists built the TCR library using RNA that was extracted from PBMCs. This entry is derived from a study of regulatory T cells in long-lasting Graves disease. Study results and limitations: A greater number of public clonotypes (over 2,500) was shared by persistent patients than by new patients (around 970). Persistent Graves' disease cases displayed lower TCR diversity than newly diagnosed ones.

For TCR beta, libraries came from iRepertoire HTBI primers and Arm-PCR of CDR3 regions. TCRdb re-derived calls from the multiplex PCR reads in MiXCR, one entry per CDR3 protein. The table lists about 620,000 distinct CDR3 sequences, about 16% of them singletons, with approximately 20% in the top ten. The data were also submitted as part of a second study, on T cells in Graves' hyperthyroidism and ophthalmopathy. From that second work: Orbital computed tomography, thyroid ultrasound, serum thyroxine and TRAb, and clinical symptoms together informed the diagnoses.

The receptor comes from a woman between 25 and 40 years old with Graves disease. Sequencing was performed on peripheral blood mononuclear cells (PBMCs), taken at new diagnosis, from a patient treated with antithyroid drugs.

CDR3 bases: TGTGCCAGCAGTTATAAAGGACAGGGACAAGGAACTAATGAAAAACTGTTTTTT. Its protein product is CASSYKGQGQGTNEKLFF. The V and J genes are TRBV6-9 and TRBJ1-4; 8 bases agree with TRBD1. The CDR3 runs 18 residues. Germline CDR1 MNHGY, CDR2 SVAAGI. Germline trimming cut 2 bases from V and 1 base from J; bases unmatched to any gene: 9.